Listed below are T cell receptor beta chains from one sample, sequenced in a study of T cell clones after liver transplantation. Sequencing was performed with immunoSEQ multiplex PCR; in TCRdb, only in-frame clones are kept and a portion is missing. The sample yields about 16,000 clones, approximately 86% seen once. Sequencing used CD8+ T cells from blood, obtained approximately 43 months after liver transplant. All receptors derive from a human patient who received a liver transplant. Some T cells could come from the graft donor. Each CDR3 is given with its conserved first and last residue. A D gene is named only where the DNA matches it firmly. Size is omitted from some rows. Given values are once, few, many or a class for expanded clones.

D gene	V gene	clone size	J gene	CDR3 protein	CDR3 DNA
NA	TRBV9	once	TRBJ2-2	CASSVAGGPNTGELFF	TGTGCCAGCAGCGTAGCGGGGGGCCCGAACACCGGGGAGCTGTTTTTT
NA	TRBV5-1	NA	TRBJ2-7	CASSWVGRGYEQYF	TGCGCCAGCAGCTGGGTAGGCCGAGGCTACGAGCAGTACTTC
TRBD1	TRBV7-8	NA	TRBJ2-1	CASSLIKAPGGPLEGFNEQFF	TGTGCCAGCAGCTTAATCAAAGCGCCAGGGGGCCCACTTGAAGGATTCAATGAGCAGTTCTTC
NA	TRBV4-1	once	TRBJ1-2	CASSHPTASNYGYTF	TGCGCCAGCAGCCACCCGACAGCCTCTAACTATGGCTACACCTTC
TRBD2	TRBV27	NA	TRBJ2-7	CASSLRTSGRNRYEQYF	TGTGCCAGCAGTTTAAGGACTAGCGGGAGGAATAGGTACGAGCAGTACTTC
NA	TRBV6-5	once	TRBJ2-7	CASRPPGVPYEQYF	TGTGCCAGCAGGCCCCCGGGAGTCCCCTACGAGCAGTACTTC
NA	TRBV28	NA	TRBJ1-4	CASSLLIDRPNEKLFF	TGTGCCAGCAGTTTACTTATCGACAGACCTAATGAAAAACTGTTTTTT
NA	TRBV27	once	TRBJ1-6	CASSSQGSPLHF	TGTGCCAGCAGTTCCCAGGGTTCACCCCTCCACTTT
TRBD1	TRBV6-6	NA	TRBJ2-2	CASENRGTGELFF	TGTGCCAGTGAAAACAGGGGCACCGGGGAGCTGTTTTTT
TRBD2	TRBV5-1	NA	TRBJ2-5	CASIPSTSGGGETQYF	TGCGCCAGCATCCCTTCGACTAGCGGGGGAGGTGAGACCCAGTACTTC
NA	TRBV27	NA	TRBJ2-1	CASSSAGYYNEQFF	TGTGCCAGCAGTTCCGCGGGGTACTACAATGAGCAGTTCTTC
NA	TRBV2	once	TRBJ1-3	CASSEVGGGSGNTIYF	TGTGCCAGCAGTGAAGTCGGCGGGGGCTCTGGAAACACCATATATTTT
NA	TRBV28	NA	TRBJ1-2	CASSLPSGWVNYGYTF	TGTGCCAGCAGTTTACCCTCAGGGTGGGTGAACTATGGCTACACCTTC
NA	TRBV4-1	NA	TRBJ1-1	CASSQVLGNTEAFF	TGCGCCAGCAGCCAAGTTTTGGGGAACACTGAAGCTTTCTTT
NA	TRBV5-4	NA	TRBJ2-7	CASSLGQIAYEQYF	TGTGCCAGCAGCTTGGGACAGATAGCCTACGAGCAGTACTTC
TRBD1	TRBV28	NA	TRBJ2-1	CASTLPYLGDRGYNEQFF	TGTGCCAGCACACTTCCATATCTGGGGGACAGGGGTTACAATGAGCAGTTCTTC
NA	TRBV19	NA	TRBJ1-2	CASRGPPQVDRSYGGYTF	TGTGCCAGTAGGGGCCCCCCCCAGGTCGACAGAAGCTATGGGGGCTACACCTTC
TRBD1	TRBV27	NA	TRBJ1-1	CASSPGTGDEAFF	TGTGCCAGCAGCCCTGGGACAGGGGATGAAGCTTTCTTT
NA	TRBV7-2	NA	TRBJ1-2	CASSRRDPGAHGYTF	TGTGCCAGCAGCCGTCGGGACCCCGGAGCCCATGGCTACACCTTC
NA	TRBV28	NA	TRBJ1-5	CASSFLGPSWGSSNQPQHF	TGTGCCAGCAGTTTTTTAGGCCCGTCGTGGGGATCTAGCAATCAGCCCCAGCATTTT
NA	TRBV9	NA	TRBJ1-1	CASSVGNEEQGWTEAFF	TGTGCCAGCAGCGTAGGGAATGAGGAACAAGGGTGGACTGAAGCTTTCTTT
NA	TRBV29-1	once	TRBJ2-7	CSVRDLTYEQYF	TGCAGCGTCCGGGACTTAACCTACGAGCAGTACTTC
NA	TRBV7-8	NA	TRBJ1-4	CASSFYRGGSEKLFF	TGTGCCAGCAGCTTCTATCGCGGGGGTTCGGAAAAACTGTTTTTT
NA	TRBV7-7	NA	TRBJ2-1	CASSLGTAYYNEQFF	TGTGCCAGCAGCTTGGGGACCGCTTATTACAATGAGCAGTTCTTC
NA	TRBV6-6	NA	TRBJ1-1	CASSWGLEAFF	TGTGCCAGCTCCTGGGGTCTTGAAGCTTTCTTT
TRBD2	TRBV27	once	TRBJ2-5	CASSFQQTSGETQYF	TGTGCCAGCAGCTTCCAACAGACTAGCGGAGAGACCCAGTACTTC
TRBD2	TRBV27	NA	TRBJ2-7	CASSLLGLAGGPDYEQYF	TGTGCCAGCAGTTTATTGGGGCTAGCGGGAGGGCCGGATTACGAGCAGTACTTC
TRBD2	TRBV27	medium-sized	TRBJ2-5	CASSTSGTQETQYF	TGTGCCAGCAGCACTAGCGGGACTCAAGAGACCCAGTACTTC
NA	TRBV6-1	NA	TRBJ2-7	CASSRWEQYF	TGTGCCAGCAGTCGTTGGGAGCAGTACTTC
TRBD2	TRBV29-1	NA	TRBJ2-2	CSVEEVAGVNTGELFF	TGCAGCGTTGAAGAAGTAGCGGGAGTAAACACCGGGGAGCTGTTTTTT
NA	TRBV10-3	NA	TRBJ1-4	CAISEFHGEPSEKLFF	TGTGCCATCAGTGAGTTCCACGGCGAACCTAGCGAAAAACTGTTTTTT
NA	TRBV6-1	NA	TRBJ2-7	CASSDTEIPGSSYEQYF	TGTGCCAGCAGTGACACGGAAATTCCAGGGAGCTCCTACGAGCAGTACTTC
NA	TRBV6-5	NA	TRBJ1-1	CASSLWQTNTEAFF	TGTGCCAGCAGCTTGTGGCAGACGAACACTGAAGCTTTCTTT
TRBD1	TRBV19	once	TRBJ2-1	CASTTGGAYNEQFF	TGTGCCAGTACCACAGGGGGCGCCTACAATGAGCAGTTCTTC
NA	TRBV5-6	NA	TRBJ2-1	CASSPGLFAFNEQFF	TGTGCCAGCAGCCCAGGACTCTTTGCCTTCAATGAGCAGTTCTTC
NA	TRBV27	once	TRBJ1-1	CASIEGTNTEAFF	TGTGCCAGCATTGAGGGTACTAACACTGAAGCTTTCTTT
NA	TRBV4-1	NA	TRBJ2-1	CASSQDRGGVGRNNEQFF	TGCGCCAGCAGCCAAGATCGGGGCGGGGTAGGTAGGAACAATGAGCAGTTCTTC
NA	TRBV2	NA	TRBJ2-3	CASSEAPTSDTQYF	TGTGCCAGCAGTGAAGCGCCGACCTCAGATACGCAGTATTTT
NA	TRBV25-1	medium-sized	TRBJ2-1	CASSGYVGPQNEQFF	TGTGCCAGCAGTGGCTACGTGGGACCTCAGAATGAGCAGTTCTTC
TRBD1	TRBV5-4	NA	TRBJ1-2	CASSSPGQGTGYTF	TGTGCCAGCAGCTCCCCGGGACAGGGAACCGGCTACACCTTC
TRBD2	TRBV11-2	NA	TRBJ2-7	CASSLPDGRVVTYEQYF	TGTGCCAGCAGCTTACCAGATGGGAGGGTGGTAACCTACGAGCAGTACTTC
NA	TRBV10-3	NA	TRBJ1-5	CAISEEIQPQHF	TGTGCCATCAGCGAGGAGATTCAGCCCCAGCATTTT
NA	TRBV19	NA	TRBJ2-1	CASSIGGLSSYNEQFF	TGTGCCAGTAGTATAGGTGGTCTAAGCTCCTACAATGAGCAGTTCTTC
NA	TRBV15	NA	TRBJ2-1	CATSGYSYNEQFF	TGTGCCACCAGCGGGTACTCCTACAATGAGCAGTTCTTC
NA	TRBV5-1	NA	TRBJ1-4	CASSTWASGEKLFF	TGCGCCAGCAGCACCTGGGCTTCGGGCGAAAAACTGTTTTTT
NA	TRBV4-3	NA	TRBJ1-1	CASSLFLQGDTEAFF	TGCGCCAGCAGCCTTTTTCTACAGGGTGACACTGAAGCTTTCTTT
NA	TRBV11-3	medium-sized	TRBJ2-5	CASSLDSTETQYF	TGTGCCAGCAGCTTGGACTCAACGGAGACCCAGTACTTC
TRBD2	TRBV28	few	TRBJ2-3	CASSAAGGPTDTQYF	TGTGCCAGCAGTGCGGCGGGAGGGCCCACAGATACGCAGTATTTT
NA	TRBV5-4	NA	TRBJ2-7	CASSYSTGSGDEQYF	TGTGCCAGCAGCTACTCCACAGGGAGTGGCGACGAGCAGTACTTC
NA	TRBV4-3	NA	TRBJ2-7	CASSQDRGSAYEQYF	TGCGCCAGCAGCCAAGATCGCGGGTCAGCCTACGAGCAGTACTTC
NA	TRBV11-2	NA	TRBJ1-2	CASSFTDYGYTF	TGTGCCAGCAGCTTTACAGACTATGGCTACACCTTC
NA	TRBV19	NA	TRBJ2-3	CATTGRAFLDTQYF	TGTGCCACCACCGGCCGGGCCTTTTTGGATACGCAGTATTTT
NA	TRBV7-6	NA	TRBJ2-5	CASSGNGETQYF	TGTGCCAGCAGCGGCAACGGGGAGACCCAGTACTTC
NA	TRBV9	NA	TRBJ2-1	CASSVSNEQFF	TGTGCCAGCAGCGTAAGTAATGAGCAGTTCTTC
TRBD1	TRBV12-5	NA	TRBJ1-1	CASGWTRDRDTEAFF	TGTGCTAGTGGTTGGACCCGGGACAGGGATACTGAAGCTTTCTTT
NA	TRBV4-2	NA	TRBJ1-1	CASSPEHRAGMNTEAFF	TGTGCCAGCAGCCCAGAGCACAGGGCGGGGATGAACACTGAAGCTTTCTTT
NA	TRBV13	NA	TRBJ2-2	CASSVTTGELFF	TGTGCCAGCAGCGTAACAACCGGGGAGCTGTTTTTT
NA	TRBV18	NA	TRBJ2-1	CASSSHPETYNEQFF	TGTGCCAGCTCATCACACCCGGAGACCTACAATGAGCAGTTCTTC
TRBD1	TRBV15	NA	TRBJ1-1	CATSRDRGTEAFF	TGTGCCACCAGCAGGGACAGGGGCACTGAAGCTTTCTTT